This entry is about one TCR beta chain. The data derive from a study of radiotherapy plus CTLA-4 blockade in lung cancer. This table comes from immunoSEQ multiplex PCR, and its TCRdb copy is limited to in-frame clones, with some not included. The data contain tens of thousands of clones, 84% of them singletons. This CDR3 comprises 14 residues. V dropped 5 bases and J dropped 2 bases, with 13 bases sitting between them. Germline V gives CDR1 SEHNR, CDR2 FQNEAQ (reference sequence). The TCR originated in a human donor with non-small cell lung cancer whose response to radiotherapy plus ipilimumab could not be evaluated. This material consisted of peripheral blood, taken from a patient treated with radiotherapy plus ipilimumab. This sequence joins TRBV7-9 and TRBJ2-7; TRBD1 might be the D (6 bases). CDR3 bases: TGTGCCAGCAGCGGTAACAGGGTTCCCTACGAGCAGTACTTC. Translating gives CASSGNRVPYEQYF.